The sequence of this TCR beta chain was determined in a study of CD8+ T cells in alopecia areata. For the study at large: The study gave treated patients oral tofacitinib at 5 to 10 mg twice daily.

The CDR3 sequence is 14 residues long. Trimming removed 0 bases from V and 7 bases from J, with 10 bases in between. Germline loops: CDR1 LNHDA, CDR2 SQIVND (reference sequence). Following RNA extraction, reverse transcription yielded cDNA that acted as the sequencing template. Using immunoSEQ multiplex PCR, the repertoire was profiled, and TCRdb retains in-frame clones only, with some absent. The data show 150,000 or so clones, around 87% seen once. The source of this sequence is a human donor with alopecia areata. The starting material was CD8+ T cells sorted from blood, obtained at week 0. This sequence joins TRBV19 and TRBJ2-1; D not resolved. The CDR3 DNA sequence: TGTGCCAGTAGTATAGATGATGGAGTAAATGAGCAGTTCTTC. This translates into CASSIDDGVNEQFF.